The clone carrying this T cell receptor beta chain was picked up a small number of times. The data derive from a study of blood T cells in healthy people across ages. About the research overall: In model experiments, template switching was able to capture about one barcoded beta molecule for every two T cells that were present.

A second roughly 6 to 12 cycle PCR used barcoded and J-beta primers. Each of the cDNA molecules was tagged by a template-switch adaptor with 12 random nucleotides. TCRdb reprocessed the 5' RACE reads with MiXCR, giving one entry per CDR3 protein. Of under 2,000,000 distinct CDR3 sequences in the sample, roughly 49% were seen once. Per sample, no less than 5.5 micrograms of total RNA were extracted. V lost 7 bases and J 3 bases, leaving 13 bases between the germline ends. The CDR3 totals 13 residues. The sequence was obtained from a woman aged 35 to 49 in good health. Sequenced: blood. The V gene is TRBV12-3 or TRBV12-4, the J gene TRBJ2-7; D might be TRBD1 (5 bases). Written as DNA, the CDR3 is TGTGCCAGCACCCCACGGACAAACTACGAGCAGTACTTC. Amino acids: CASTPRTNYEQYF.